These T cell receptor beta chains were read from a single sample in a study of cytomegalovirus exposure and HLA in healthy donors. Assay: immunoSEQ multiplex PCR; the TCRdb copy retains only in-frame clones and omits some. Here the sample spans 150,000 to 200,000 clones, 70% to 90% being singletons. Sequencing was carried out using PBMCs. Receptors originate from a man aged 18 to 30 in good health and CMV-seropositive. Each CDR3 is given with its conserved first and last residue. Each record gives: V gene, D gene, clone size, J gene, CDR3 protein, CDR3 DNA. The D gene is left open where the match is weak. Clone size is not always given. Where it is, it says once, few, many or a class for expanded clones.

V gene: TRBV6-5
D gene: TRBD2
clone size: .
J gene: TRBJ2-7
CDR3 protein: CASSYAGGAGEQYF
CDR3 DNA: TGTGCCAGCAGTTACGCCGGGGGGGCCGGAGAGCAGTACTTC

V gene: TRBV11-2
D gene: .
clone size: .
J gene: TRBJ2-5
CDR3 protein: CASSLVRHLETQYF
CDR3 DNA: TGTGCCAGCAGCTTAGTGAGACATCTCGAGACCCAGTACTTC

V gene: TRBV5-6
D gene: TRBD1
clone size: .
J gene: TRBJ1-5
CDR3 protein: CASSFWDRDQPQHF
CDR3 DNA: TGTGCCAGCAGCTTCTGGGACAGGGATCAGCCCCAGCATTTT

V gene: TRBV2
D gene: TRBD2
clone size: .
J gene: TRBJ2-3
CDR3 protein: CASSLRGVGSTDTQYF
CDR3 DNA: TGTGCCAGCAGCCTGCGGGGGGTGGGGAGCACAGATACGCAGTATTTT

V gene: TRBV5-1
D gene: TRBD1
clone size: .
J gene: TRBJ1-5
CDR3 protein: CASSSGGSNQPQHF
CDR3 DNA: TGCGCCAGCAGCTCAGGGGGAAGCAATCAGCCCCAGCATTTT

V gene: TRBV5-1
D gene: .
clone size: .
J gene: TRBJ1-2
CDR3 protein: CASSFGGDNYGYTF
CDR3 DNA: TGCGCCAGCAGCTTCGGGGGTGATAACTATGGCTACACCTTC

V gene: TRBV12-5
D gene: .
clone size: .
J gene: TRBJ1-5
CDR3 protein: CASGTHRDQPQHF
CDR3 DNA: TGTGCTAGTGGAACCCACAGGGATCAGCCCCAGCATTTT

V gene: TRBV30
D gene: .
clone size: .
J gene: TRBJ1-1
CDR3 protein: CAWISWGGTEAFF
CDR3 DNA: TGTGCCTGGATCTCCTGGGGGGGCACTGAAGCTTTCTTT

V gene: TRBV13
D gene: .
clone size: .
J gene: TRBJ1-2
CDR3 protein: CASSSSGERGYGYTF
CDR3 DNA: TGTGCCAGCAGCTCTTCGGGGGAAAGGGGCTATGGCTACACCTTC

V gene: TRBV6-6
D gene: TRBD1
clone size: .
J gene: TRBJ2-3
CDR3 protein: CASSYGTGSTDTQYF
CDR3 DNA: TGTGCCAGCAGTTACGGGACAGGGAGCACAGATACGCAGTATTTT

V gene: TRBV4-3
D gene: .
clone size: .
J gene: TRBJ2-7
CDR3 protein: CASSQGLSYEQYF
CDR3 DNA: TGCGCCAGCAGCCAAGGCCTCTCCTACGAGCAGTACTTC

V gene: TRBV11-2
D gene: TRBD2
clone size: once
J gene: TRBJ2-1
CDR3 protein: CASSLVGGEYQFF
CDR3 DNA: TGTGCCAGCAGCTTAGTGGGGGGGGAATATCAGTTCTTC

V gene: TRBV7-3
D gene: TRBD1
clone size: .
J gene: TRBJ2-7
CDR3 protein: CASSPRQGWEQYF
CDR3 DNA: TGTGCCAGCAGCCCCCGACAGGGGTGGGAGCAGTACTTC

V gene: TRBV2
D gene: TRBD2
clone size: .
J gene: TRBJ2-3
CDR3 protein: CASYPGLASDTQYF
CDR3 DNA: TGTGCCAGCTATCCGGGACTAGCCAGCGATACGCAGTATTTT

V gene: TRBV6-4
D gene: .
clone size: .
J gene: TRBJ1-1
CDR3 protein: CASKDSRLNTEAFF
CDR3 DNA: TGTGCCAGCAAAGATAGTCGATTGAACACTGAAGCTTTCTTT

V gene: TRBV29-1
D gene: TRBD1
clone size: .
J gene: TRBJ1-1
CDR3 protein: CSVLDRGGNTEAFF
CDR3 DNA: TGCAGCGTGTTAGACAGGGGTGGGAACACTGAAGCTTTCTTT

V gene: TRBV11-3
D gene: .
clone size: .
J gene: TRBJ1-3
CDR3 protein: CASSLADSGNTIYF
CDR3 DNA: TGTGCCAGCAGCTTGGCCGACTCTGGAAACACCATATATTTT

V gene: TRBV7-2
D gene: .
clone size: .
J gene: TRBJ1-2
CDR3 protein: CASSLAGATNYGYTF
CDR3 DNA: TGTGCCAGCAGCTTAGCGGGGGCTACTAACTATGGCTACACCTTC

V gene: TRBV18
D gene: TRBD1
clone size: once
J gene: TRBJ2-3
CDR3 protein: CASSPISIRTGPTDTQYF
CDR3 DNA: TGTGCCAGCTCACCAATCAGCATACGGACAGGGCCCACAGATACGCAGTATTTT

V gene: TRBV7-6
D gene: .
clone size: once
J gene: TRBJ1-2
CDR3 protein: CASSLVVNPQGGYTF
CDR3 DNA: TGTGCCAGCAGCTTAGTGGTCAATCCCCAGGGGGGCTACACCTTC

V gene: TRBV6-5
D gene: .
clone size: .
J gene: TRBJ2-7
CDR3 protein: CASSYLMGLGTYEQYF
CDR3 DNA: TGTGCCAGCAGTTATCTGATGGGGCTGGGCACCTACGAGCAGTACTTC

V gene: TRBV5-6
D gene: TRBD1
clone size: .
J gene: TRBJ1-5
CDR3 protein: CASSYGQANQPQHF
CDR3 DNA: TGTGCCAGCAGCTACGGACAGGCAAATCAGCCCCAGCATTTT